Included here is one TCR beta chain sequence, with context. The target antigen is unknown. The CDR3 has 12 amino acids. Trimming removed 4 bases at V and 6 bases at J, with 10 bases between. CDR1 LGHNA and CDR2 YNFKEQ come from the germline V gene. PCR primers comprised 60 Vbeta and 13 Jbeta primers. This table comes from immunoSEQ multiplex PCR, and its TCRdb copy is limited to in-frame clones, with some not included. The table records some 140,000 clones, 79% of them present only once. This sample is part of a study of cytomegalovirus exposure and HLA in healthy donors. Study-level findings and limits: CMV serostatus was the only immune exposure information that was available.

This TCR was sampled from a man in his forties or fifties in good health and CMV-seropositive. The V gene is TRBV4-2, the J gene TRBJ2-7, with a weak D call TRBD2 (5 bases). Source material: PBMCs. This CDR3 reads CASSLPAGEQYF. The CDR3 DNA is TGTGCCAGCAGCCTACCGGCGGGCGAGCAGTACTTC.